This T cell receptor beta chain comes out of a study of blood T cells in healthy people across ages. Overall study results and limits: Higher naive T cell percentage went strongly together with higher TCR beta diversity. Unknown donor CMV status possibly confounded expanded clonotype changes.

As to this clonotype: What it recognizes is unknown.

Together with a sample-barcoded 5' primer, a J-beta primer mix was included in a second PCR lasting about 7 to 12 cycles. TCRdb independently ran MiXCR on the 5' RACE reads; one entry per CDR3 protein. The sample has some 1.7 million distinct CDR3 sequences; 28% are singletons. V lost 3 bases and J lost 6; bases outside the gene matches: 5. CDR1 is SGHAT, CDR2 FQNNGV, per germline. CDR3 length equals 14 residues. This clonotype was sampled from a woman in her 30s in good health. The chain employs TRBV11-2 and TRBJ2-1; 7 bases fit TRBD1. The sequenced sample was blood. The CDR3 spells CASSFGTALNEQFF. The CDR3 bases are TGTGCCAGCAGCTTCGGGACAGCCCTCAATGAGCAGTTCTTC.